Given below is one TCR beta chain in context. The data originate from a study of blood T cell repertoires in COVID-19. Study details: The United States, Italy and Spain supplied acute and convalescent COVID-19 samples. T cells, B-cell-depleted T cells, or PBMCs provided the cDNA or gDNA that served as material.

The CDR3 length is 15 residues. Germline assignment: CDR1 SGDLS and CDR2 YYNGEE. V was clipped by 4 bases and J by 0 bases; unmatched bases: 7. Authors' data handling: Estimates of nucleated cell counts were drawn from the amplification of reference gene primers. Data came from immunoSEQ multiplex PCR; TCRdb stores just in-frame clones and leaves some out. From that table come the V and J calls and clone size; the DNA was used to work out D and trimming. This sample has 150,000 to 160,000 clones, with around 90% found just once. The TCR was taken from a man between 50 and 59 years old with acute or convalescent COVID-19. V gene TRBV9 combines with J gene TRBJ2-7; the match to TRBD1 covers 7 bases. Sample: peripheral blood. CDR3 region: CASSLFDRASYEQYF. The CDR3 nucleotides are TGTGCCAGCAGCCTATTCGACAGGGCCTCCTACGAGCAGTACTTC.